The clone carrying this T cell receptor beta chain occurred many times. The target antigen is unknown. These data come from a study of human T cells and chemical hapten exposure. Study-wide context: All through the roughly 23-week study, the scalp of each patient received diphenylcyclopropenone doses weekly. Study-level results: DPC sensitization did not alter TCRs above 1 in 1000 frequency.

Individual cDNA molecules (in the library) carried attached unique molecular identifiers. TCRdb passed the RACE reads through MiXCR, listing each CDR3 protein once. The table has 65,000 to 95,000 distinct CDR3 sequences, approximately 7% seen once. The CDR3 consists of 14 residues. Germline CDR1 and CDR2: SGHAT and FQNNGV. Trimming stripped 1 base from V and 3 bases from J, with 10 bases between. Time point defined: patch test 2, 6 weeks after DPC sensitization. The sample's treatment: therapeutic diphenylcyclopropenone sensitization with weekly scalp DPC. The TCR sequence derives from a woman between 25 and 40 years old with alopecia areata. Some clones in this sample may be carry-over from other donors' samples. The sample in question was whole blood, obtained in connection with sensitization to the hapten diphenylcyclopropenone (DPC). The V and J genes are TRBV11-2 and TRBJ2-7; the D gene is possibly TRBD2 (5 bases). DNA of the CDR3: TGTGCCAGCAGCTTAGGTCTAGCTGGCTACGAGCAGTACTTC. Protein: CASSLGLAGYEQYF. Together with reference TRBV11-2 and TRBJ2-7, the CDR3 gives the full variable domain: EAGVAQSPRYKIIEKRQSVAFWCNPISGHATLYWYQQILGQGPKLLIQFQNNGVVDDSQLPKDRFSAERLKGVDSTLKIQPAKLEDSAVYLCASSLGLAGYEQYFGPGTRLTVT.